These 6 T cell receptor beta chains originate from one sample sequenced in a study of read filtering for tumor transcriptome and immune sequencing (dated by TCRdb to the early 2020s). Sequencing was carried out with an Illumina HiSeq 4000. Starting from about 400 ng RNA, TCR libraries were constructed with the Immunoverse kit using molecular barcoded adaptors that cover the alpha/delta and beta/gamma chains. TCRdb's own reprocessing of the public reads used fastp at Q25 and MiXCR and kept productive beta chains. Rows with one shared CDR3 protein collapse into an entry with the most common genes and DNA. This sample holds 130,000 or so distinct CDR3 sequences; less than 15% were observed only once. The ten largest make up about 8.6% of the sample. The specimen sequenced was a population of CD138-negative cells sorted from bone marrow. Per the publication, the cell subset or site label means: bone marrow mononuclear cells depleted of CD138+ plasma/myeloma cells by negative magnetic selection. Receptor source: a donor over 35 with multiple myeloma.

There are many counts of this clonotype. V and J are TRBV4-1 and TRBJ2-7; TRBD2 agrees at 11 bases. Per the germline V gene, CDR1 is MGHRA and CDR2 is YSYEKL. The V gene end was trimmed by 0 bases and the J gene end by 7 bases; junction bases not matched to a gene: 17. This CDR3 contains 19 residues. The CDR3 reads CASSQENEGATSGGVEQYF. DNA of the CDR3: TGCGCCAGCAGCCAAGAGAATGAGGGGGCAACTAGCGGGGGAGTTGAGCAGTACTTC.

This clonotype was counted a few times. The chain links TRBV6-2 or TRBV6-3 to TRBJ1-5; perhaps TRBD1 as D (6 bases). The CDR3 consists of 15 residues. V shed 2 bases and J shed 5 bases, with 13 bases lying between them. Germline values: CDR1 MNHEY, CDR2 SVGEGT. CDR3 DNA sequence: TGTGCCAGCAGTTACGGTGTGGCAGGGGATCAGCCCCAGCATTTT. This gives the protein CASSYGVAGDQPQHF.

This clonotype occurred many times. The chain couples TRBV29-1 to TRBJ2-1; D is ambiguous. Germline-derived CDR1 and CDR2 are SQVTM and ANQGSEA. Trimming left V 0 bases short and J 7 bases short, with 7 bases between. This CDR3 region has 12 residues. CDR3: CSVEDRWNEQFF. For the CDR3, the DNA is TGCAGCGTTGAAGATCGGTGGAATGAGCAGTTCTTC.

The gene calls are TRBV9 and TRBJ2-2; D unresolved. CDR1 is SGDLS and CDR2 is YYNGEE in the germline V gene. Trimming removed 4 bases from V and 6 bases from J, with 7 bases in between. The CDR3 runs 12 residues. The CDR3 bases are TGTGCCAGCAGCCCTATGCCCGGGGAGCTGTTTTTT. The encoded protein is CASSPMPGELFF. The entire variable domain, with the rest obtained from reference TRBV9 and TRBJ2-2, is as follows: DSGVTQTPKHLITATGQRVTLRCSPRSGDLSVYWYQQSLDQGLQFLIQYYNGEERAKGNILERFSAQQFPDLHSELNLSSLELGDSALYFCASSPMPGELFFGEGSRLTVL.

This clonotype was recorded many times. V gene TRBV6-2 or TRBV6-3 combines with J gene TRBJ2-7, with 10 bases that match TRBD1. The V gene end was trimmed by 3 bases and the J gene end by 2 bases; junction bases not matched to a gene: 7. Germline CDR1 reads MNHEY; CDR2 reads SVGEGT. This CDR3 is built from 16 residues. The CDR3 DNA is TGTGCCAGCAGTTATCACGTCGGGACAGGGGCCTACGAGCAGTACTTC. Protein: CASSYHVGTGAYEQYF.

This clonotype has a count of ten or more. The chain has TRBV15 and TRBJ2-1; the D gene could be TRBD1 or TRBD2 (5 bases each). The germline gives CDR1 LNHNV, CDR2 YYDKDF (reference sequence). The V gene lost 1 base and the J gene lost 7 bases, with 11 bases spanning the gap. This CDR3 is 14 amino acids long. DNA for the CDR3: TGTGCCACCAGCAGAGGAGGGGACGGGAATGAGCAGTTCTTC. This codes for CATSRGGDGNEQFF.